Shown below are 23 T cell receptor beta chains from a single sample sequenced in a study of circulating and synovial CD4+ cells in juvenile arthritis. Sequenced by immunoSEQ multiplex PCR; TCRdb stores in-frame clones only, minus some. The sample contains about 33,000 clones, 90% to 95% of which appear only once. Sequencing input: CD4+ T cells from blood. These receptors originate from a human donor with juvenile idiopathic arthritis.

As DNA, the CDR3 is TGTGCCAGTAGTTCCCCCCGGGGCGGGGGGCGGGAGACCCAGTACTTC. Amino acids: CASSSPRGGGRETQYF. The chain employs TRBV19 and TRBJ2-5; 8 bases fit TRBD2. V trimming: 5 bases; J trimming: 5 bases; junction bases outside the gene matches: 13. Germline assignment: CDR1 LNHDA and CDR2 SQIVND (reference sequence). The CDR3 runs 16 residues.

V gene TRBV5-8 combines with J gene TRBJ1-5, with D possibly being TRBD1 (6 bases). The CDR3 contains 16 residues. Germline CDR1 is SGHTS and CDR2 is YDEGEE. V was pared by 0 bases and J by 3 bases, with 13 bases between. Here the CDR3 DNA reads TGTGCCAGCAGCTTGGACAGGGCCTTAGACAATCAGCCCCAGCATTTT. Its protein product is CASSLDRALDNQPQHF.

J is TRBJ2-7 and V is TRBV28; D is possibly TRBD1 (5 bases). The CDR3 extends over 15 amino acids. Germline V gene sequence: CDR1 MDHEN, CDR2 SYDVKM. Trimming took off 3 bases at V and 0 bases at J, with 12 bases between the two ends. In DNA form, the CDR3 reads TGTGCCAGCAGTTTTTGGGCAGGGTACTCCTACGAGCAGTACTTC. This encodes CASSFWAGYSYEQYF.

The CDR3 DNA reads TGTGCCAGCAGCTTGCAAAGGAAAGGACAGGAGAACTATGGCTACACCTTC. Translation: CASSLQRKGQENYGYTF. The chain combines TRBV7-9 with TRBJ1-2; 7 nucleotides agree with TRBD1. The length of the CDR3 is 17 residues. V gave up 3 bases and J gave up 2 bases; unmatched junction bases: 12. Germline V gene lookup returns CDR1 SEHNR and CDR2 FQNEAQ (reference sequence).

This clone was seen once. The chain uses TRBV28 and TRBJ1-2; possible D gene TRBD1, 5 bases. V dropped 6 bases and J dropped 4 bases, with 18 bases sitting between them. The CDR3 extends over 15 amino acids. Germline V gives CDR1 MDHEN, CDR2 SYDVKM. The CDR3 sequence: CASSKPRGGLYGYTF. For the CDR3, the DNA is TGTGCCAGCAGCAAGCCCCGGGGGGGTCTCTATGGCTACACCTTC.

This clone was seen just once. CDR3 protein: CASSPRAGFPYEQYF. The DNA for the CDR3 is TGTGCCAGCAGCCCCCGAGCAGGGTTCCCCTACGAGCAGTACTTC. The chain is built from TRBV11-2 and TRBJ2-7, with D maybe TRBD1 (5 bases). The CDR3 has 15 amino acids. Germline values: CDR1 SGHAT, CDR2 FQNNGV. The germline V and J ends were trimmed by 5 bases and 2 bases, with 16 bases remaining between them.

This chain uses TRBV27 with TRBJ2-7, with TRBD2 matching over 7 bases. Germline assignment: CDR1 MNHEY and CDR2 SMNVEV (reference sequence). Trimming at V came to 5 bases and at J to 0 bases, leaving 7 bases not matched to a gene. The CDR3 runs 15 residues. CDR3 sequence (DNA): TGTGCCAGCAGTCCAAGGGGAGGGCCCTCCTACGAGCAGTACTTC. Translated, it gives CASSPRGGPSYEQYF.

CDR3 loop: CASSPTGGVNSPLHF. DNA for the CDR3: TGTGCCAGCTCACCTACCGGGGGGGTCAATTCACCCCTCCACTTT. The chain employs TRBV18 and TRBJ1-6, with a possible D match to TRBD1 (5 bases). The germline CDR1 and CDR2 sequences are KGHSH and LQKENI. Between the trimmed V and J ends, which lost 3 bases and 7 bases, there was a span of 13 bases. The length of the CDR3 is 15 residues.

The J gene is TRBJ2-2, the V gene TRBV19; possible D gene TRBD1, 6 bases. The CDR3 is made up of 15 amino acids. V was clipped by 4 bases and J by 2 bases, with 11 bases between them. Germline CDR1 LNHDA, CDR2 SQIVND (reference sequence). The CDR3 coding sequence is TGTGCCAGTAGTACTCCGGGACACAACACCGGGGAGCTGTTTTTT. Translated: CASSTPGHNTGELFF.

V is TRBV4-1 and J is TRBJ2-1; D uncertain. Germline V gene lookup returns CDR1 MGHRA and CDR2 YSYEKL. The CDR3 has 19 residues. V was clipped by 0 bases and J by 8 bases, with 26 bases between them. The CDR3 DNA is TGCGCCAGCAGCCAAGAGAGGCCCGGGTTAGGAATCATACGGGATGAGCAGTTCTTC. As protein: CASSQERPGLGIIRDEQFF.

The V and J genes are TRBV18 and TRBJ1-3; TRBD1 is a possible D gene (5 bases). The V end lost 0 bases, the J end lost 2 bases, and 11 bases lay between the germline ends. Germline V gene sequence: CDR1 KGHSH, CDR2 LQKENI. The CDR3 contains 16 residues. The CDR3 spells CASSPPQGGTGNTIYF. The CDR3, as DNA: TGTGCCAGCTCACCACCGCAGGGAGGGACTGGAAACACCATATATTTT. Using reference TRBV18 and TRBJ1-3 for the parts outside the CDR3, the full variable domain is NAGVMQNPRHLVRRRGQEARLRCSPMKGHSHVYWYRQLPEEGLKFMVYLQKENIIDESGMPKERFSAEFPKEGPSILRIQQVVRGDSAAYFCASSPPQGGTGNTIYFGEGSWLTVV.

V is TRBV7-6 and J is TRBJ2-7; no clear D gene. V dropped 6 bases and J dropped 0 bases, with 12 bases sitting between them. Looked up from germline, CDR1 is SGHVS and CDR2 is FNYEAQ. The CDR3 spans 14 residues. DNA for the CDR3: TGTGCCAGCAGGCGAACTGATAGCTCCTACGAGCAGTACTTC. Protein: CASRRTDSSYEQYF.

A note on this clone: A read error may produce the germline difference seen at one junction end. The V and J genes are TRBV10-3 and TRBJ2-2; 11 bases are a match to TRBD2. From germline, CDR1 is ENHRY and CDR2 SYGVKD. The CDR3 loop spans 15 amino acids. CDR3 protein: CASHTPSGGPGDLFF. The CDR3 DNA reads TGTGCCTCCCACACCCCTAGCGGGGGGCCGGGGGACCTGTTTTTT.

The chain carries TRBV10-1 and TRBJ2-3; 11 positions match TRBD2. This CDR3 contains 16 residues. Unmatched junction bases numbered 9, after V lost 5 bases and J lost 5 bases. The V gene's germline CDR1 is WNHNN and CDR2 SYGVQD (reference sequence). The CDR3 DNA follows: TGCGCCAGCAGTTTAACTAGCGGGAGCGGGGGAGATACGCAGTATTTT. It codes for CASSLTSGSGGDTQYF.

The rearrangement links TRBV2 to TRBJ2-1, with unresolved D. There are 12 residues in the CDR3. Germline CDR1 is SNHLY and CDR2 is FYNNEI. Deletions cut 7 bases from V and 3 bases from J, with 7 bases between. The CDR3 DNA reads TGTGCCAGCAACAGTGGCTACAATGAGCAGTTCTTC. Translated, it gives CASNSGYNEQFF.

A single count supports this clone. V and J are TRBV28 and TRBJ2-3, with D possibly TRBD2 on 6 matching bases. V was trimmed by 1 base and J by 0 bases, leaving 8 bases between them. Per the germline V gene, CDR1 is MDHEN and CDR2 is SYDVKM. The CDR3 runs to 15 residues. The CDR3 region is CASSLLGGSTDTQYF. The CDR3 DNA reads TGTGCCAGCAGTTTATTGGGGGGTAGCACAGATACGCAGTATTTT.

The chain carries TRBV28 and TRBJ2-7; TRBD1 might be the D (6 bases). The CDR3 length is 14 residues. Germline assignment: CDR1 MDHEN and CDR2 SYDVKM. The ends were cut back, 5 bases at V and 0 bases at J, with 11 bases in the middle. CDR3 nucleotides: TGTGCCAGCAGTACCAGGGGCGGCTCCTACGAGCAGTACTTC. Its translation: CASSTRGGSYEQYF.

The CDR3 bases are TGTGCCAGCAGCCCGTCGGGACAGGGATACTATGGCTACACCTTC. Translating it yields CASSPSGQGYYGYTF. V usage is TRBV14 and J usage is TRBJ1-2; 9 bases are a match to TRBD1. The CDR3 spans 15 residues. The germline V gene encodes CDR1 SGHDN and CDR2 FVKESK. J lost 3 bases, V lost 4 bases, and 6 bases had no gene match.

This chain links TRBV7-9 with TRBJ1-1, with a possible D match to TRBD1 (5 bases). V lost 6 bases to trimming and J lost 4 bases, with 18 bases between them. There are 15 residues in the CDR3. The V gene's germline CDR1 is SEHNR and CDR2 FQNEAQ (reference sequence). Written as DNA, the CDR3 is TGTGCCAGCAGTTTTCTCGGACCCGGGGGCACTGAAGCTTTCTTT. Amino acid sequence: CASSFLGPGGTEAFF.

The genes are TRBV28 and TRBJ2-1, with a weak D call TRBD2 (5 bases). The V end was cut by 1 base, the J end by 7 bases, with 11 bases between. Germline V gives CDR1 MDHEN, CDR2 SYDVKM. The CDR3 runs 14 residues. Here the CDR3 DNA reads TGTGCCAGCAGTTTATCGGGGTCTCGAAATGAGCAGTTCTTC. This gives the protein CASSLSGSRNEQFF.

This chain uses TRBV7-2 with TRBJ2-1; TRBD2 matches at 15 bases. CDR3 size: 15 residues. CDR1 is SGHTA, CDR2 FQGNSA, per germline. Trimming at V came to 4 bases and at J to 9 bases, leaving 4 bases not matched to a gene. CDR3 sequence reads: CASSSGLAGGPEQFF. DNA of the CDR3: TGTGCCAGCAGCTCCGGACTAGCGGGGGGGCCTGAGCAGTTCTTC.

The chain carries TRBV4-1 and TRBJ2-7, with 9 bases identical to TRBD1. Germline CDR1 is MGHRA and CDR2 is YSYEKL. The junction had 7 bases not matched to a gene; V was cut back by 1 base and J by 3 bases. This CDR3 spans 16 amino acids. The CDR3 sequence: CASSQGVGTGSYEQYF. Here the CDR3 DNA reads TGCGCCAGCAGCCAAGGGGTAGGGACAGGGAGCTACGAGCAGTACTTC.

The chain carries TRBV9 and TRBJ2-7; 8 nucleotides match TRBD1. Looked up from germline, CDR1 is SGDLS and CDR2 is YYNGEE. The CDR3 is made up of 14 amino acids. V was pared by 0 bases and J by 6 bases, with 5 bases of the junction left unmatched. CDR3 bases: TGTGCCAGCAGCGTAGACGCAGGGGGCACCGAGCAGTACTTC. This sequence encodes CASSVDAGGTEQYF.